A single sample gave rise to the 23 T cell receptor beta chains below, sequenced in a study of blood T cells in healthy people across ages. A second PCR, run for 7 to 11 cycles, used a sample-barcoded 5' primer plus a J-beta primer mix. TCRdb passed the 5' RACE reads through MiXCR, listing each CDR3 protein once. There are 700,000 or so distinct CDR3 sequences in the sample; 22% occur only once, and 22% lies in the top ten. The material sequenced was blood. The receptors were gathered from a man between 65 and 85 years old in good health.

This chain links TRBV6-1 with TRBJ1-5; tentative D call: TRBD1 (6 bases). In germline, CDR1 is MNHNS, CDR2 SASEGT. This CDR3 is 12 amino acids long. The V and J ends lost 6 bases and 7 bases respectively, with 10 bases between them. CDR3 in amino acids: CASRGGSQPQHF. For the CDR3, the DNA is TGTGCCAGCAGAGGGGGTAGCCAGCCCCAGCATTTT.

The sample holds a few counts of this clonotype. The chain combines TRBV5-1 with TRBJ1-4; tentative D call: TRBD1 (5 bases). V was trimmed by 4 bases and J by 0 bases, leaving 10 bases between them. The CDR3 extends over 15 amino acids. Germline CDR1 reads SGHRS; CDR2 reads YFSETQ. The CDR3 region has the DNA TGCGCCAGCAGCAGGGACTTTCCAACTAATGAAAAACTGTTTTTT. This gives the protein CASSRDFPTNEKLFF. Filled out from reference TRBV5-1 and TRBJ1-4, the complete variable domain reads KAGVTQTPRYLIKTRGQQVTLSCSPISGHRSVSWYQQTPGQGLQFLFEYFSETQRNKGNFPGRFSGRQFSNSRSEMNVSTLELGDSALYLCASSRDFPTNEKLFFGSGTQLSVL.

The V and J genes are TRBV3-1 and TRBJ1-4; D gene unclear. The CDR3 loop spans 18 amino acids. The germline V gene has CDR1 LGHDT and CDR2 YNNKEL (reference sequence). The V end lost 3 bases, the J end lost 7 bases, and 24 bases lay between the germline ends. The chain's CDR3 is CASSQIIRGPVFSEKLFF. The CDR3 nucleotides are TGTGCCAGCAGCCAGATTATCCGGGGTCCCGTTTTTAGTGAAAAACTGTTTTTT.

The chain couples TRBV15 to TRBJ2-6; D call uncertain. V was clipped by 3 bases and J by 2 bases, with 5 bases between them. Germline assignment: CDR1 LNHNV and CDR2 YYDKDF (reference sequence). CDR3 length: 14 amino acids. The CDR3 spells CATSRNTGANVLTF. CDR3 DNA sequence: TGTGCCACCAGCAGGAACACTGGGGCCAACGTCCTGACTTTC.

This clonotype has ten or more counts. The V call is TRBV12-3 or TRBV12-4, the J call TRBJ2-1; 8 positions agree with TRBD2. CDR3 length equals 16 residues. Trimming cost V 8 bases and J 1 base; bases outside gene matches: 10. CDR3: CASRLSGTNSYNEQFF. The CDR3, as DNA: TGTGCCAGCCGACTTAGCGGGACAAATTCCTACAATGAGCAGTTCTTC.

The V call is TRBV20-1, the J call TRBJ2-1, with 11 positions matching TRBD2. V trimming: 0 bases; J trimming: 2 bases; junction bases outside the gene matches: 6. Germline CDR1 is DFQATT and CDR2 is SNEGSKA (reference sequence). The CDR3 runs to 17 residues. CDR3 DNA sequence: TGCAGTGCTAGAGACCCGACTAGCGGGGCTACCTACAATGAGCAGTTCTTC. This encodes CSARDPTSGATYNEQFF.

This clonotype was seen a few times. The rearrangement joins TRBV29-1 to TRBJ1-5; tentative D call: TRBD1 (5 bases). CDR3 size: 13 residues. Germline CDR1 and CDR2: SQVTM and ANQGSEA. Trimming took off 2 bases at V and 6 bases at J, with 11 bases between the two ends. The CDR3 coding sequence is TGCAGCGTTGAACTCCAGGGCGGTCAGCCCCAGCATTTT. This encodes CSVELQGGQPQHF.

This clonotype was counted between two and nine times. J is TRBJ1-1 and V is TRBV28; D gene uncertain. V was pared by 2 bases and J by 5 bases, with 6 bases between. The V gene's germline CDR1 is MDHEN and CDR2 SYDVKM. This CDR3 region has 12 residues. Written as DNA, the CDR3 is TGTGCCAGCAGTTTAACGGGAACTGAAGCTTTCTTT. Residues: CASSLTGTEAFF.

The V call is TRBV6-6, the J call TRBJ1-5; D gene unclear. The CDR3 spans 14 residues. The V gene's germline CDR1 is MNHNY and CDR2 SVGAGI (reference sequence). The V end lost 0 bases, the J end lost 9 bases, and 12 bases lay between the germline ends. In DNA, the CDR3 is TGTGCCAGCAGTTACTCGATAACCGGATCGCCCCAGCATTTT. This sequence encodes CASSYSITGSPQHF.

This chain links TRBV4-3 with TRBJ1-3; maybe TRBD1 (6 bases). Germline V CDR1 and CDR2: LGHNA, YSLEER. V lost 1 base and J lost 0, with 13 bases in between. This CDR3 comprises 17 residues. The chain's CDR3 is CASSQVAGHFSGNTIYF. As DNA, the CDR3 is TGCGCCAGCAGCCAAGTCGCGGGACACTTCTCTGGAAACACCATATATTTT.

This clonotype has a count of ten or more. V is TRBV6-5 and J is TRBJ1-2, with D unclear. The CDR3 loop spans 14 amino acids. Deletions cut 4 bases from V and 0 bases from J, with 9 bases between. Germline lookup yields CDR1 MNHEY and CDR2 SVGAGI. This CDR3 reads CASSLTTTNYGYTF. The CDR3 DNA sequence: TGTGCCAGCAGTTTAACAACCACTAACTATGGCTACACCTTC.

The J gene is TRBJ2-2, the V gene TRBV5-6; D unclear. From germline, CDR1 is SGHDT and CDR2 YYEEEE. The CDR3 loop spans 12 amino acids. V was clipped by 2 bases and J by 7 bases, with 6 bases between them. DNA of the CDR3: TGTGCCAGCAGCTTCGTGCACGGGGAGCTGTTTTTT. Encoded protein: CASSFVHGELFF.

In this sample, this clonotype turned up once. CDR3 bases: TGCAGTGCTAGAGATATGGTGGTCCTTGATGGCTACACCTTC. This translates into CSARDMVVLDGYTF. The genes are TRBV20-1 and TRBJ1-2, with D uncertain. The V end was cut by 0 bases, the J end by 6 bases, with 14 bases between. The length of the CDR3 is 14 residues. The V gene's germline CDR1 is DFQATT and CDR2 SNEGSKA (reference sequence).

In this sample, this clonotype turned up a few times. The gene calls are TRBV7-2 and TRBJ2-3, with a tentative D call TRBD1 (6 bases). Germline V lookup: CDR1 SGHTA, CDR2 FQGNSA. CDR3 size: 17 residues. Deletions cut 5 bases from V and 1 base from J, with 19 bases between. The CDR3 spells CASSTQTGSVGTDTQYF. The CDR3 DNA is TGTGCCAGCAGCACTCAGACAGGCTCTGTGGGCACAGATACGCAGTATTTT.

V is TRBV24-1 and J is TRBJ2-7, with 13 bases fitting TRBD2. The J call is doubtful: the DNA matches TRBJ2-1 better. Germline V gene lookup returns CDR1 KGHDR and CDR2 SFDVKD. The CDR3 length is 15 residues. The chain's CDR3 is CATSDRLAGGYEQFF. For the CDR3, the DNA is TGTGCCACCAGTGATCGACTAGCGGGAGGATATGAGCAGTTCTTC.

This clonotype occurred a few times. The J gene is TRBJ2-7, the V gene TRBV12-3 or TRBV12-4; 11 bases align to TRBD2. The CDR3 length is 17 residues. The junction had 9 bases not matched to a gene; V was cut back by 3 bases and J by 2 bases. The CDR3 is CASSFRPRLAGTYEQYF. For the CDR3, the DNA is TGTGCCAGCAGTTTTAGGCCCCGACTAGCGGGGACCTACGAGCAGTACTTC.

In its sample, this clonotype was seen a few times. One end of the junction is discordant with germline, which a read error may explain. The rearrangement links TRBV12-3 or TRBV12-4 to TRBJ1-6, with a weak D call TRBD1 (5 bases). CDR3 length: 15 residues. CDR3 bases: TGTGCCAGCAGTCCCTGGGGGGGGAGCGAATCACTCCTCCACTTT. Its protein product is CASSPWGGSESLLHF.

This clonotype was detected a few times. The rearrangement uses TRBV3-1 and TRBJ2-1, with D unresolved. Trimming shortened V by 4 bases and J by 6 bases, and 13 bases separated the two germline ends. Germline V gene data show CDR1 as LGHDT and CDR2 as YNNKEL (reference sequence). The CDR3 extends over 14 amino acids. The CDR3 DNA follows: TGTGCCAGCAGCCCGTTTCTAGGGTCCAATGAGCAGTTCTTC. Translation: CASSPFLGSNEQFF.

The chain joins TRBV12-3 or TRBV12-4 to TRBJ2-5; 9 bases agree with TRBD2. J gave up 1 base and V 5 bases, and 8 bases lay outside the gene matches. The CDR3 extends over 16 amino acids. The CDR3 sequence is CASSTRSGLAQETQYF. The CDR3 region has the DNA TGTGCCAGCAGTACCCGGTCGGGACTAGCCCAAGAGACCCAGTACTTC.

The DNA of the CDR3 is TGCAGTGCTAGAGATGAGGTAGAAAAACTGTTTTTT. Amino acids: CSARDEVEKLFF. The V and J genes are TRBV20-1 and TRBJ1-4; no definite D call. Trimming cost V 0 bases and J 8 bases, with 7 bases left between them. In germline, CDR1 is DFQATT, CDR2 SNEGSKA (reference sequence). CDR3 length: 12 residues.

This clonotype was observed a few times. This sequence joins TRBV5-1 and TRBJ2-5; D may match TRBD1 or TRBD2 (5 bases each). TRBJ2-7 explains the end of the DNA better; the J call may be wrong. Germline V gives CDR1 SGHRS, CDR2 YFSETQ. CDR3 length: 15 amino acids. Written as DNA, the CDR3 is TGCGCCAGCAGCCCTGGGACGGCTCCGTCCTACGAGCAGTACTTC. Protein product: CASSPGTAPSYEQYF.

The rearrangement links TRBV5-5 to TRBJ2-3, with D perhaps TRBD1 (6 bases). V was trimmed by 4 bases and J by 0 bases, leaving 15 bases between them. The CDR3 is 16 residues long. Germline V lookup: CDR1 SGHKS, CDR2 YYEKEE (reference sequence). The CDR3 sequence is CASSTGQPLSTDTQYF. CDR3 in DNA: TGTGCCAGCAGCACCGGACAGCCCTTGAGCACAGATACGCAGTATTTT.

Notes on this clonotype: Relative to the germline gene, one junction end is altered; a read error may explain this. This chain connects TRBV6-6 to TRBJ2-1, with 7 bases matching TRBD2. The CDR3 length is 16 residues. Germline lookup yields CDR1 MNHNY and CDR2 SVGAGI (reference sequence). The CDR3 here is CASSTSLPGGSNEHFF. Here the CDR3 DNA reads TGTGCCAGCAGCACCTCCTTACCGGGAGGTAGTAATGAGCACTTCTTC.